Shown below are 29 T cell receptor beta chains from a single sample sequenced in a study of blood T cell repertoires in COVID-19. Sequencing used immunoSEQ multiplex PCR; TCRdb keeps in-frame clones, though not all of them. The sample has 150,000 to 180,000 clones; about 79% are singletons. Sequenced input: peripheral blood. These receptors originate from a woman between 55 and 75 years old with acute or convalescent COVID-19.

The gene calls are TRBV11-2 and TRBJ1-2; 8 bases are a match to TRBD1. The CDR3 consists of 15 residues. With V trimmed by 4 bases and J by 8 bases, 12 bases remained unmatched. CDR1 is SGHAT, CDR2 FQNNGV, per germline. The CDR3 bases are TGTGCCAGCAGCTGGGGTTCGACAGGGGAGGGCGGCTACACCTTC. Translated, it gives CASSWGSTGEGGYTF.

The rearrangement links TRBV4-1 to TRBJ2-6; perhaps TRBD1 as D (5 bases). Trimming removed 7 bases from V and 4 bases from J, with 17 bases in between. Per the germline V gene, CDR1 is MGHRA and CDR2 is YSYEKL. The CDR3 runs to 16 residues. The CDR3 DNA sequence: TGCGCCAGCACCACCATAGGGGCAACAGGGGCCAACGTCCTGACTTTC. This gives the protein CASTTIGATGANVLTF.

This chain joins TRBV5-1 and TRBJ1-6; D might be TRBD1 (5 bases). The germline V and J ends were trimmed by 4 bases and 5 bases, with 7 bases remaining between them. The CDR3 is 13 amino acids. Germline CDR1 reads SGHRS; CDR2 reads YFSETQ. CDR3 sequence (DNA): TGCGCCAGCAGCCCAGGGAATAATTCACCCCTCCACTTT. Protein sequence: CASSPGNNSPLHF.

This clone has only a few counts. The chain joins TRBV5-1 to TRBJ1-6; TRBD1 aligns across 8 bases. The CDR3 runs 15 residues. V trimming: 1 base; J trimming: 7 bases; junction bases outside the gene matches: 4. CDR1 SGHRS and CDR2 YFSETQ come from the germline V gene. The CDR3 loop is CASSLYHRGNSPLHF. CDR3 nucleotide sequence: TGCGCCAGCAGCTTGTATCACAGGGGGAATTCACCCCTCCACTTT. Complete variable domain (other parts from reference TRBV5-1 and TRBJ1-6): KAGVTQTPRYLIKTRGQQVTLSCSPISGHRSVSWYQQTPGQGLQFLFEYFSETQRNKGNFPGRFSGRQFSNSRSEMNVSTLELGDSALYLCASSLYHRGNSPLHFGNGTRLTVT.

The V gene is TRBV11-2, the J gene TRBJ1-1; D not resolved. CDR1 SGHAT and CDR2 FQNNGV come from the germline V gene. CDR3 size: 13 residues. Deletions cut 5 bases from V and 1 base from J, with 8 bases between. CDR3: CASSQYTNTEAFF. CDR3 sequence (DNA): TGTGCCAGCAGCCAATACACGAACACTGAAGCTTTCTTT.

Only a few counts were recorded for this clone. The gene calls are TRBV7-8 and TRBJ1-2; 9 bases align to TRBD1. Germline V gene data show CDR1 as SGHVS and CDR2 as FQNEAQ. V gave up 3 bases and J gave up 4 bases; unmatched junction bases: 6. CDR3 size: 15 residues. The CDR3 DNA follows: TGTGCCAGCAGCTTGGGGACAGGGACCCGCTATGGCTACACCTTC. This sequence encodes CASSLGTGTRYGYTF. Based on the CDR3 plus reference TRBV7-8 and TRBJ1-2, the full variable domain is GAGVSQSPRYKVAKRGQDVALRCDPISGHVSLFWYQQALGQGPEFLTYFQNEAQLDKSGLPSDRFFAERPEGSVSTLKIQRTQQEDSAVYLCASSLGTGTRYGYTFGSGTRLTVV.

The genes are TRBV7-2 and TRBJ1-4, with TRBD1 matching over 9 bases. CDR3 size: 16 residues. The trim removed 1 base at V and 6 bases at J, leaving 6 bases unmatched. Germline CDR1 reads SGHTA; CDR2 reads FQGNSA. CDR3 in DNA: TGTGCCAGCAGCTTAGTTTCAGGGACAGGGTATGAAAAACTGTTTTTT. Its translation is CASSLVSGTGYEKLFF.

The chain links TRBV12-3 or TRBV12-4 to TRBJ1-4; D gene ambiguous. V was cut by 4 bases and J by 0 bases, with 3 bases left in between. The CDR3 consists of 13 residues. CDR3 sequence (DNA): TGTGCCAGCAGTTCCGCAACTAATGAAAAACTGTTTTTT. It specifies CASSSATNEKLFF.

This clone was detected only a few times. The chain combines TRBV7-8 with TRBJ2-2; TRBD2 matches at 8 bases. CDR1 and CDR2 from the germline V gene are SGHVS and FQNEAQ. This CDR3 has 16 amino acids. V lost 6 bases and J lost 7; bases outside the gene matches: 13. This chain's CDR3 is CASSPYWGSGGGELFF. The CDR3 DNA follows: TGTGCCAGCAGTCCGTACTGGGGCAGCGGGGGCGGGGAGCTGTTTTTT.

The chain combines TRBV28 with TRBJ1-6, with unresolved D. CDR1 is MDHEN, CDR2 SYDVKM, per germline. V lost 7 bases and J lost 9, with 16 bases in between. CDR3 length: 14 amino acids. DNA of the CDR3: TGTGCCAGCAACTCCGGAGGTTTTCGTTCACCCCTCCACTTT. Translated: CASNSGGFRSPLHF.

The chain joins TRBV28 to TRBJ2-7; D not certain. Germline CDR1 MDHEN, CDR2 SYDVKM. This CDR3 has 13 amino acids. Trimming pared 4 bases from V and 0 bases from J, leaving 7 bases between. CDR3 region: CASSSRSSYEQYV. The CDR3 nucleotides are TGTGCCAGCAGTTCTAGGAGCTCCTACGAGCAGTACGTC.

The chain employs TRBV6-1 and TRBJ1-6, with a possible D match to TRBD1 (6 bases). With 2 bases removed from V and 4 bases from J, the gap between germline ends came to 9 bases. From germline, CDR1 is MNHNS and CDR2 SASEGT. This CDR3 contains 15 residues. CDR3 region: CASSELTGYNSPLHF. For the CDR3, the DNA is TGTGCCAGCAGTGAACTGACAGGTTATAATTCACCCCTCCACTTT.

The chain couples TRBV18 to TRBJ2-2; D remains ambiguous. V shed 5 bases and J shed 1 base, with 5 bases lying between them. Germline V gene lookup returns CDR1 KGHSH and CDR2 LQKENI. The CDR3 has 13 amino acids. Here the CDR3 DNA reads TGTGCCAGCTCATCCCGGAACACCGGGGAGCTGTTTTTT. This gives the protein CASSSRNTGELFF.

V is TRBV6-1 and J is TRBJ1-2; 8 bases line up with TRBD1. Germline CDR1 MNHNS, CDR2 SASEGT. Trimming took 3 bases from V and 0 from J; bases not matched to a gene: 3. The CDR3 covers 15 residues. The CDR3 protein is CASSDRGLANYGYTF. The DNA for the CDR3 is TGTGCCAGCAGTGACAGGGGGCTAGCTAACTATGGCTACACCTTC.

The rearrangement joins TRBV2 to TRBJ2-1, with 8 bases identical to TRBD1. CDR1 and CDR2 from the germline V gene are SNHLY and FYNNEI. V trimming: 2 bases; J trimming: 9 bases; junction bases outside the gene matches: 9. This CDR3 is 15 amino acids long. The CDR3 DNA sequence: TGTGCCAGCAGTGAACTCGGACAGGGTTTCTTTGAGCAGTTCTTC. It encodes CASSELGQGFFEQFF. The variable domain in full, completed from reference TRBV2 and TRBJ2-1, reads EPEVTQTPSHQVTQMGQEVILRCVPISNHLYFYWYRQILGQKVEFLVSFYNNEISEKSEIFDDQFSVERPDGSNFTLKIRSTKLEDSAMYFCASSELGQGFFEQFFGPGTRLTVL.

This chain uses TRBV5-4 with TRBJ1-1, with a weak D call TRBD1 (6 bases). Germline V lookup: CDR1 SGHNT, CDR2 YYREEE (reference sequence). This CDR3 contains 14 residues. V gave up 4 bases and J gave up 1 base, with 11 bases separating them. The CDR3 bases are TGTGCCAGCAGCCCAAGGACAGCGAACACTGAAGCTTTCTTT. Its translation: CASSPRTANTEAFF.

V is TRBV19 and J is TRBJ1-2; 8 bases match TRBD1. V gave up 6 bases and J gave up 2 bases; unmatched junction bases: 8. This CDR3 is built from 15 residues. CDR1 LNHDA and CDR2 SQIVND come from the germline V gene (reference sequence). The CDR3 coding sequence is TGTGCCAGTAGACCGACAGGGGACCCCAACTATGGCTACACCTTC. Amino acid sequence: CASRPTGDPNYGYTF.

CDR3 residues: CASSRSQVANTEAFF. The CDR3 DNA follows: TGTGCCAGTAGCCGGTCGCAGGTCGCGAACACTGAAGCTTTCTTT. The rearrangement joins TRBV19 to TRBJ1-1; D not resolved. This CDR3 contains 15 residues. Germline V lookup: CDR1 LNHDA, CDR2 SQIVND (reference sequence). V was trimmed by 6 bases and J by 1 base, leaving 15 bases between them.

The CDR3 protein is CASSIAGFGNQPQHF. CDR3 DNA: TGTGCCAGTAGTATTGCGGGTTTTGGGAATCAGCCCCAGCATTTT. The chain carries TRBV19 and TRBJ1-5; D ambiguous. Deletions cut 3 bases from V and 4 bases from J, with 13 bases between. CDR3 length equals 15 residues. CDR1 is LNHDA, CDR2 SQIVND, per germline (reference sequence).

The chain has TRBV12-3 or TRBV12-4 and TRBJ2-5; no clear D gene. The ends were cut back, 2 bases at V and 5 bases at J, with 6 bases in the middle. This CDR3 region has 12 residues. CDR3 region: CASSLPRETQYF. CDR3 coding DNA: TGTGCCAGCAGTTTACCGAGGGAGACCCAGTACTTC.

The chain employs TRBV6-5 and TRBJ1-2; the D gene is possibly TRBD1 (6 bases). The V gene's germline CDR1 is MNHEY and CDR2 SVGAGI. The CDR3 totals 15 residues. The V and J ends lost 6 bases and 5 bases respectively, with 19 bases between them. The CDR3 loop is CASRKTGYEHYGYTF. In DNA form, the CDR3 reads TGTGCCAGCAGAAAAACAGGGTACGAGCATTATGGCTACACCTTC.

This rearrangement joins TRBV6-5 to TRBJ1-1; TRBD1 is a possible D gene (5 bases). V dropped 7 bases and J dropped 1 base, with 10 bases sitting between them. Germline CDR1 and CDR2: MNHEY and SVGAGI. The CDR3 totals 13 residues. CDR3 in DNA: TGTGCCAGCACCGGGGGTCGGAACACTGAAGCTTTCTTT. Translating gives CASTGGRNTEAFF.

This rearrangement joins TRBV7-8 to TRBJ2-1; TRBD2 agrees at 10 bases. The CDR3 contains 15 residues. The V and J ends lost 3 bases and 8 bases, in that order; junction bases with no gene match: 7. Germline values: CDR1 SGHVS, CDR2 FQNEAQ. CDR3 in amino acids: CASSFSGGAVYEQFF. The CDR3 DNA reads TGTGCCAGCAGCTTCAGCGGGGGGGCGGTCTATGAGCAGTTCTTC. The whole variable domain, remainder taken from reference TRBV7-8 and TRBJ2-1, is GAGVSQSPRYKVAKRGQDVALRCDPISGHVSLFWYQQALGQGPEFLTYFQNEAQLDKSGLPSDRFFAERPEGSVSTLKIQRTQQEDSAVYLCASSFSGGAVYEQFFGPGTRLTVL.

On this clone itself: Mismatch with germline at one junction end may stem from a read error. The genes are TRBV2 and TRBJ1-5; D possibly corresponds to TRBD1 (6 bases). Germline V gives CDR1 SNHLY, CDR2 FYNNEI. The CDR3 is 14 amino acids. The CDR3 bases are TGTGCCAGCAGCGGGGGGACAAGAGCCAACCCCCGGCATTTT. Its protein is CASSGGTRANPRHF.

The chain couples TRBV21-1 to TRBJ1-6; the table's D gene call, TRBD1, was not cross checked with the DNA. TRBV21-1 is annotated as a pseudogene. The CDR3 is made up of 15 amino acids. Here the CDR3 reads CASSRGHLRYSPLHF. Here the CDR3 DNA reads TGTGCCAGCAGCAGAGGACACCTTCGCTATTCACCCCTCCACTTT.

V usage is TRBV9 and J usage is TRBJ1-1; 9 bases agree with TRBD1. CDR1 is SGDLS and CDR2 is YYNGEE in the germline V gene. The CDR3 is 15 residues long. V gave up 4 bases and J gave up 0 bases; unmatched junction bases: 4. Here the CDR3 reads CASSSGQGMNTEAFF. CDR3 DNA: TGTGCCAGCAGCTCCGGACAGGGGATGAACACTGAAGCTTTCTTT.

The chain joins TRBV9 to TRBJ2-5; 9 bases align to TRBD1. Trimming at V came to 5 bases and at J to 4 bases, leaving 12 bases not matched to a gene. CDR3 size: 16 residues. Looked up from germline, CDR1 is SGDLS and CDR2 is YYNGEE. CDR3 DNA sequence: TGTGCCAGCAGTTTTGGGGGACAGGGATCTGGAGAGACCCAGTACTTC. Encoded protein: CASSFGGQGSGETQYF.

This chain connects TRBV18 to TRBJ2-2, with 7 bases lining up with TRBD1. After removal of 3 bases from V and 2 bases from J, the junction contained 3 bases not matched to a gene. Germline CDR1 and CDR2: KGHSH and LQKENI. The CDR3 has 15 residues. The CDR3 reads CASSPGQFNTGELFF. For the CDR3, the DNA is TGTGCCAGCTCACCGGGACAGTTTAACACCGGGGAGCTGTTTTTT.

The rearrangement links TRBV19 to TRBJ1-3, with D possibly matching TRBD1 (5 bases). The V and J ends lost 5 bases and 0 bases respectively, with 11 bases between them. This CDR3 has 15 residues. Per germline, CDR1 LNHDA and CDR2 SQIVND (reference sequence). The CDR3 protein is CASSPTASSGNTIYF. CDR3 coding DNA: TGTGCCAGTAGTCCGACAGCTAGCTCTGGAAACACCATATATTTT.